The clone carrying this T cell receptor (beta chain) has a handful of counts. This sample stems from a study of cytomegalovirus exposure and HLA in healthy donors. Study at large: Assignment to the Caucasian-associated ancestry cluster applied to roughly 80% of the approximately 420 genotyped donors.

The PCR made use of 60 Vbeta and 13 Jbeta primers. Sequenced by immunoSEQ multiplex PCR; TCRdb stores in-frame clones only, minus some. Of about 94,000 clones in the sample, approximately 7.1% were seen once. The V gene lost 0 bases and the J gene lost 6 bases, with 9 bases spanning the gap. Germline values: CDR1 SGHTA, CDR2 FQGNSA. The CDR3 is 14 residues long. This clonotype was sampled from a man between 45 and 60 years old in good health and CMV-seronegative. The material sequenced was PBMCs. The rearrangement joins TRBV7-2 to TRBJ1-5; D perhaps matches TRBD1 (5 bases). The CDR3 nucleotides are TGTGCCAGCAGCTTAGCAGGGGCAAGTCAGCCCCAGCATTTT. Its translation is CASSLAGASQPQHF.